A single sample is the source of the 2 T cell receptor beta chains below, sequenced in a study of draining lymph node invasion in breast cancer. TCRdb recomputed calls from the bulk RNA-seq reads with MiXCR, one row per CDR3 protein. The sample carries almost 3,000 distinct CDR3 sequences, around 83% recorded once. Memory conventional CD4 T cells were sorted as CD4+ CD45RA- CD25- cells. Material for sequencing was sorted memory CD4+ effector T cells from a lymph node. The receptors here all came from a female donor with luminal breast cancer.

The rearrangement links TRBV7-2 to TRBJ1-2; D unresolved. This CDR3 has 13 residues. V lost 5 bases to trimming and J lost 4 bases, with 11 bases between them. Germline V gives CDR1 SGHTA, CDR2 FQGNSA. CDR3 in DNA: TGTGCCAGCAGCCCCGACACCTTCTATGGCTACACCTTC. This encodes CASSPDTFYGYTF.

This chain links TRBV7-2 with TRBJ2-7; TRBD2 aligns across 11 bases. J was trimmed by 5 bases and V by 5 bases; bases with no gene match: 8. The CDR3 totals 15 residues. From germline, CDR1 is SGHTA and CDR2 FQGNSA. The CDR3 region has the DNA TGTGCCAGCAGCGTTACTAGCGGGAGTCTCAACGAGCAGTACTTC. Its translation is CASSVTSGSLNEQYF.